This TCR beta chain came from a study of cytomegalovirus exposure and HLA in healthy donors. Whole-study context: Falling in the Caucasian-associated ancestry cluster were 80% to 90% of some 400 genotyped donors.

Remarks on this clone: What it binds is unknown.

There are 16 residues in the CDR3. Germline-derived CDR1 and CDR2 are SGHRS and YFSETQ. V dropped 4 bases and J dropped 10 bases, with 26 bases sitting between them. Findings of the study overall: TRBV6-2, TRBV6-3 and some other V segments were excluded as indistinguishable. Most TCR beta V segments were productive about 90% or about 30% of the time in an earlier analysis. Common viral pathogens were later found to be apparently linked to several of the most significant clusters.

PCR employed 60 Vbeta and 13 Jbeta primers. The table came from immunoSEQ multiplex PCR; TCRdb's copy has only in-frame clones and leaves some out. The table records 76,000 or so clones, roughly 73% of them present only once. The chain joins TRBV5-1 to TRBJ2-5; D perhaps matches TRBD2 (5 bases). Source material: PBMCs. This clonotype was obtained from a woman aged 40 to 50 in good health and CMV-seropositive. The CDR3 reads CASSRDHAGVGEYQYF. The CDR3 DNA sequence: TGCGCCAGCAGCCGGGATCATGCCGGGGTCGGGGAGTACCAGTACTTC.